The T cell receptor beta chain under discussion was sequenced for a study of spatial heterogeneity in lung cancer. Study-level information: The average appearance count of each unique TCR and UMI combination in raw reads was more than 9.5.

As concerns this clonotype: The library was prepared for alpha chains; this beta chain is a stray read, so its frequency means little.

Each TCR cDNA molecule carried a unique molecular identifier. TCRdb called the 5' RACE reads again in MiXCR, with one record for every CDR3 protein. The sample holds 650 to 900 distinct CDR3 sequences, around 55% seen once. As to time point: sample taken at primary tumor resection. The study sequenced unsorted whole RNA from tumor, nontumor lung or frozen PBMC. Patients with untreated early-stage non-small cell lung cancer, numbering 55 to 80, were the donors. Trimming removed 4 bases from V and 3 bases from J; junction bases left unmatched: 4. The CDR3 is 15 residues long. CDR1 and CDR2 from the germline V gene are LNHNV and YYDKDF (reference sequence).

This TCR was recovered from a female donor with early-stage non-small cell lung cancer. The genes are TRBV15 and TRBJ2-2, with 8 bases lining up with TRBD1. This sample comprised PBMCs, obtained at surgery. The CDR3 DNA reads as TGTGCCACCAGCAAAGGACAGGGAGACACCGGGGAGCTGTTTTTT. Translation gives CATSKGQGDTGELFF.